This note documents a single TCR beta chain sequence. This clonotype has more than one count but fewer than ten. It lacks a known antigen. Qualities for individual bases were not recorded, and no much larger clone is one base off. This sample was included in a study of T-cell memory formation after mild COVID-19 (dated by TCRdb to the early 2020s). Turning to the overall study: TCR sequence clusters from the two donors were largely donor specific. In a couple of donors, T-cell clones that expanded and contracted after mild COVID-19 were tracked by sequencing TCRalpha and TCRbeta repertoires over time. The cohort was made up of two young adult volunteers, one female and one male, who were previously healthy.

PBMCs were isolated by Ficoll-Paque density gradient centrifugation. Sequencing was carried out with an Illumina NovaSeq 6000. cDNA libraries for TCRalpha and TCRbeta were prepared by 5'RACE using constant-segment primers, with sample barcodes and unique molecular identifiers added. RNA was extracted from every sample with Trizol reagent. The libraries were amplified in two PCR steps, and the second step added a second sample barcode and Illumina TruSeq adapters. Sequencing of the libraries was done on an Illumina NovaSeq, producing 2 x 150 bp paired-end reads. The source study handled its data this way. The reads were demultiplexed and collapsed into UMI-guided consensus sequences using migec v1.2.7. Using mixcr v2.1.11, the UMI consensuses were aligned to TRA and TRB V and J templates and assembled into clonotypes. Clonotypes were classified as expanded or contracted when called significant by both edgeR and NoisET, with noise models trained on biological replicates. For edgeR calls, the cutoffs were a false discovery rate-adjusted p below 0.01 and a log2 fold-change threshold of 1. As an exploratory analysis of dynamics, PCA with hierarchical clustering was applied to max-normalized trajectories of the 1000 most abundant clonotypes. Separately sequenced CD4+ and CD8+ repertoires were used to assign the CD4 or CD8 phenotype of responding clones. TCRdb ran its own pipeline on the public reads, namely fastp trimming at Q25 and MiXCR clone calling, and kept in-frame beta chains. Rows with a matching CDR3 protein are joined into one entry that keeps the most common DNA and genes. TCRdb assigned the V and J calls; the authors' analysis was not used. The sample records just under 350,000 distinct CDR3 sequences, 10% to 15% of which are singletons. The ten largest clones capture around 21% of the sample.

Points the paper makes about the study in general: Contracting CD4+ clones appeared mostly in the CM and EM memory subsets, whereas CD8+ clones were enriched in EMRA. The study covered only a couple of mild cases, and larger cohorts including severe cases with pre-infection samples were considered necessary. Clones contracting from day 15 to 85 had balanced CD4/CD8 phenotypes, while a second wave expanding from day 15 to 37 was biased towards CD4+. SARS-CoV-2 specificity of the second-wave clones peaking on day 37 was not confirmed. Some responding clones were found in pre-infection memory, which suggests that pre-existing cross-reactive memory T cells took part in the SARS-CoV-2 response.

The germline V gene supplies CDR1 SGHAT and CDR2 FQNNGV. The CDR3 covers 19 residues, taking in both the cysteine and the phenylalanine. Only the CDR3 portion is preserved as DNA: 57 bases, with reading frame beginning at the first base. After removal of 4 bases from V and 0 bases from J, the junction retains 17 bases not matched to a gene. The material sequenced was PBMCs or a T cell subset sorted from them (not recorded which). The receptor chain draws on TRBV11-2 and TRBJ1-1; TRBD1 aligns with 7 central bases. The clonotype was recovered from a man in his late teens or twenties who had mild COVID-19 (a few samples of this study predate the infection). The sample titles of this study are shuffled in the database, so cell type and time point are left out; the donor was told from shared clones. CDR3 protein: CASSSRGTATMPVNTEAFF. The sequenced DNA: TGTGCCAGCAGCTCCCGTGGGACAGCTACGATGCCCGTGAACACTGAAGCTTTCTTT.